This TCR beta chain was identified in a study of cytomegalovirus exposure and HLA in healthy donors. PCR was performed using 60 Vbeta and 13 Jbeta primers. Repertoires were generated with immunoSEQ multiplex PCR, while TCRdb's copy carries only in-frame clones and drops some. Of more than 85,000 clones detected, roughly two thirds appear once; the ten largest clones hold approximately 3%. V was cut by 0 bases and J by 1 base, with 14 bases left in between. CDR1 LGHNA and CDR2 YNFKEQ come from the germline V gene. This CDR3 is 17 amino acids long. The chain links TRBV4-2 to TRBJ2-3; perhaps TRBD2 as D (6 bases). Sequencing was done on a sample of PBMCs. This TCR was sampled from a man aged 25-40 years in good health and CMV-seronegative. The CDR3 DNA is TGTGCCAGCAGCCAAGATAGTGGGCGGGAAGGCACAGATACGCAGTATTTT. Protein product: CASSQDSGREGTDTQYF.